This T cell receptor beta chain was retrieved from a study of blood T cell repertoires in COVID-19. The V gene end was trimmed by 4 bases and the J gene end by 7 bases; junction bases not matched to a gene: 6. CDR3 size: 14 residues. Looked up from germline, CDR1 is SGDLS and CDR2 is YYNGEE. TCRdb's copy holds only in-frame clones and misses some; the assay was immunoSEQ multiplex PCR. The profile shows 100,000 to 150,000 clones, 90% to 95% of them singletons. The Seattle patients joined while their infection was active and were tracked longitudinally afterward. Sequenced sample: peripheral blood. V usage is TRBV9 and J usage is TRBJ2-1; 9 nucleotides match TRBD1. The sequence was obtained from a man aged 45-60 years with COVID-19, enrolled during active disease. The CDR3 coding sequence is TGTGCCAGCAGCTCCACAGGGGGCCGGAATGAGCAGTTCTTC. It encodes CASSSTGGRNEQFF.